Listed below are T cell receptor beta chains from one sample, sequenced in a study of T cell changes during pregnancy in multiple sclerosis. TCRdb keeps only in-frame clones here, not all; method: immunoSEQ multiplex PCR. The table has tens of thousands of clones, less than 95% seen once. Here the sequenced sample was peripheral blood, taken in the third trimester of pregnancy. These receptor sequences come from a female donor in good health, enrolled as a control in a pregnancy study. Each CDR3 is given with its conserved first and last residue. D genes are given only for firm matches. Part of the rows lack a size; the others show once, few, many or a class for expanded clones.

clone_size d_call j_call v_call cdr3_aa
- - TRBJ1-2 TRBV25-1 CASSELAGDHYGYTF
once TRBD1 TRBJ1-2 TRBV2 CASSGDSYYGYTF
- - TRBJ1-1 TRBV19 CASSMGLQFTEAFF
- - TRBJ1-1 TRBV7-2 CASSLRGEAFF
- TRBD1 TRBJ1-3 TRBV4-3 CASSPRQGEENTIYF
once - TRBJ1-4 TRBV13 CASSLKGPWDEKLFF
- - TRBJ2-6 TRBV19 CASSTGLNGGANVLTF
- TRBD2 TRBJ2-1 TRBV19 CASSMLAGGQGNEQFF
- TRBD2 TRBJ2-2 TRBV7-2 CASSLVAGTGELFF
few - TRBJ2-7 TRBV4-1 CASSQDRVNEQYF
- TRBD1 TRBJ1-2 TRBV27 CASSLGTGGHYGYTF
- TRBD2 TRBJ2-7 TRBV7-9 CASSLESGGSHEQYF
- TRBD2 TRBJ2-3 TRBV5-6 CASSTLTSGRTDTQYF
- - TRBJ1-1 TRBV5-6 CASSFSGNTEAFF
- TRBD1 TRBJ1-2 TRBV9 CASSAGGIYGYTF
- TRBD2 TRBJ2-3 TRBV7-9 CASSLSLAGETDTQYF
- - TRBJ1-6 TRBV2 CASSEFQGNSPLHF
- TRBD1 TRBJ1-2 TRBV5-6 CASSLWGTGKGYTF
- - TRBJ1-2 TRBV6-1 CASSKQGYGYTF
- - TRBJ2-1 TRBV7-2 CASSLDPAGPSYNEQFF
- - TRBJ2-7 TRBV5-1 CASSLQGASGPHGDEQYF
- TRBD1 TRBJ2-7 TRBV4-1 CASSFRQGTNSYEQYF
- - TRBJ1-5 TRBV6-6 CASSSTGQPQHF
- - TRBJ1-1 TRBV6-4 CASTENPGRLNTEAFF
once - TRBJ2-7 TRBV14 CASSQPRSYEQYF
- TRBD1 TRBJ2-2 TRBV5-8 CASSLSAGGTGELFF
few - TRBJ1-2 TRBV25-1 CASSQGLNYGYTF
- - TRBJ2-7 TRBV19 CASSTYGGYEQYF
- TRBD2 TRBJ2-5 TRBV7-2 CASSLTSGGGETQYF
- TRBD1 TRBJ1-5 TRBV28 CASSPRTGNSNQPQHF
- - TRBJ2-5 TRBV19 CASTPGRGIKETQYF
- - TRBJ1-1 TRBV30 CACSVLNTEAFF
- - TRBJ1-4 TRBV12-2 CASRLIIDRGRNEKLFF
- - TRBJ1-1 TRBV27 CASSLRGLDTEAFF
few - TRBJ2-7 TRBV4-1 CASSQDRDSYEQYF
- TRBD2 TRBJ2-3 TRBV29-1 CSVDTRGGTDTQYF
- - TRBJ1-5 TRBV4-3 CASSQDSTNQPQHF
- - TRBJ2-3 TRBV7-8 CASRGREPQGRDTQYF
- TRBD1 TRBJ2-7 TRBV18 CASSWDSSYEQYF
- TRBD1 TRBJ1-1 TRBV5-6 CASSLRQGALSNTEAFF
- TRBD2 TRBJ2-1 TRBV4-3 CASSQDGSGGYNEQFF
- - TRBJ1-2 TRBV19 CASRALGRYAYGYTF
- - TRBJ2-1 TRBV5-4 CASRPQGEDEQFF
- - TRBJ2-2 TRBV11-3 CASSLDGGRQGNTGELFF
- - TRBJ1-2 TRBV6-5 CASRPREGYGYTF
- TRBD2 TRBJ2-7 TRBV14 CASSQQAGIGGGQYF